This TCR beta chain was recorded in a study of T cell repertoires in cytomegalovirus infection. Study in general: TCR beta signatures that were public indicated CMV infection and matching HLA type.

TCRdb reprocessed the reads with MiXCR, giving one entry per CDR3 protein. The table shows approximately 630,000 distinct CDR3 sequences, with approximately 24% occurring only once. This CDR3 spans 14 amino acids. Unmatched junction bases numbered 6, after V lost 8 bases and J lost 0 bases. From germline, CDR1 is MNHEY and CDR2 SMNVEV (reference sequence). This clonotype occurred a few times. This rearrangement joins TRBV27 to TRBJ2-7; 8 positions match TRBD2. The clonotype comes from a human donor in good health (CMV status not recorded). Some clones in this sample may be carry-over from other donors' samples. The specimen was CD8+ T cells from PBMCs. The DNA of the CDR3 is TGTGCCAGCGGAGCGGGGGAGCGCTCCTACGAGCAGTACGTC. It is translated as CASGAGERSYEQYV.